This paragraph covers one TCR beta chain sequence. Antigen unknown. This entry belongs to a study of regulatory T cells. General study findings and limits: Patient repertoires had restricted TRB V-J pairs and skewed V and J usage, most in Tregs. Hydrophobic residues at CDR3 positions 6 and 7 were enriched in conventional CD4+ T cells of CD3G-deficient patients.

Sorting split CD4+ cells into CD25-high CD127-low Tregs and CD25-low CD127-high conventional T cells. The CDR3 consists of 15 residues. V was cut by 0 bases and J by 4 bases, with 13 bases left in between. Looked up from germline, CDR1 is SGHRS and CDR2 is YFSETQ. Primers: 52 TRBV forward and 13 TRBJ reverse. TCRdb keeps only in-frame clones here, not all; method: immunoSEQ multiplex PCR. The data show 20,000 to 25,000 clones, roughly 90% seen once. This clonotype was sampled from a child aged 5 to 17 with CD3G deficiency. Input material: conventional CD4+ T cells sorted from blood. The chain joins TRBV5-1 to TRBJ2-5; D is unclear. CDR3 in amino acids: CASSLEPGSRETQYF. For the CDR3, the DNA is TGCGCCAGCAGCTTGGAGCCGGGTTCTCGAGAGACCCAGTACTTC.